This T cell receptor (beta chain) was sequenced in a study of blood T cell repertoires in COVID-19. Study summary: COVID-19 samples from acute and convalescent phases originated in the United States, Italy and Spain. Sources were T cells, B-cell-depleted T cells, or PBMCs; the material itself was cDNA or gDNA.

Original methodology: Using reference gene primer amplification, nucleated cell counts were estimated. Here immunoSEQ multiplex PCR was the method, and the copy in TCRdb shows in-frame clones only, minus some. V, J and clone size reflect that table, while D and trimming were determined from the DNA. This table has 120,000 or so clones, 82% appearing once. Sequences were obtained from peripheral blood. The sequence derives from a woman between 65 and 79 years old with acute or convalescent COVID-19.

Written as DNA, the CDR3 is TGTGCCAGTAGTATAGATTTCGGTAACGAGCAGTACTTC. This sequence encodes CASSIDFGNEQYF. The chain links TRBV19 to TRBJ2-7; D gene unclear. The germline V and J ends were trimmed by 0 bases and 5 bases, with 8 bases remaining between them. Germline assignment: CDR1 LNHDA and CDR2 SQIVND (reference sequence). The CDR3 is made up of 13 amino acids.